These 13 T cell receptor beta chains came from one sample sequenced in a study of cytomegalovirus exposure and HLA in healthy donors. Profiled with immunoSEQ multiplex PCR; TCRdb holds only in-frame clones, not every one. Among around 230,000 clones listed, roughly 86% were seen once. Specimen: PBMCs. All receptors come from a woman in her twenties or thirties in good health and CMV-seropositive.

V is TRBV11-3 and J is TRBJ2-1; D call uncertain. The V end was cut by 2 bases, the J end by 3 bases, with 5 bases between. CDR3 length: 13 amino acids. Germline V CDR1 and CDR2: SGHNT, YENEEA. CDR3 sequence: CASSLSLYNEQFF. The CDR3 DNA reads as TGTGCCAGCAGCTTATCCCTCTACAATGAGCAGTTCTTC.

This sequence joins TRBV2 and TRBJ2-7, with a possible D match to TRBD2 (5 bases). The CDR3 spans 13 residues. V lost 8 bases, J lost 3 bases, and 14 bases lay in between. Looked up from germline, CDR1 is SNHLY and CDR2 is FYNNEI. CDR3 in DNA: TGTGCCAGCCTGCAGGAGGCCATCTACGAGCAGTACTTC. Translated, it gives CASLQEAIYEQYF.

The CDR3 DNA follows: TGCGCCAGCAGCTCGTCCGGGGAGCTGTTTTTT. It codes for CASSSSGELFF. The chain recombines TRBV4-1 with TRBJ2-2; D is unresolved. Trimming cost V 5 bases and J 6 bases, with 4 bases left between them. The CDR3 is 11 amino acids. Germline values: CDR1 MGHRA, CDR2 YSYEKL.

The rearrangement links TRBV5-1 to TRBJ1-1; D is possibly TRBD1 (6 bases). The germline CDR1 and CDR2 sequences are SGHRS and YFSETQ. The CDR3 extends over 14 amino acids. Trimming removed 0 bases at V and 4 bases at J, with 10 bases between. Here the CDR3 reads CASSLEAGATEAFF. In DNA form, the CDR3 reads TGCGCCAGCAGCTTGGAGGCAGGGGCCACTGAAGCTTTCTTT.

V usage is TRBV7-6 and J usage is TRBJ2-3; 10 nucleotides agree with TRBD2. The CDR3 length is 16 residues. Germline trimming cut 5 bases from V and 6 bases from J; bases unmatched to any gene: 11. The germline gives CDR1 SGHVS, CDR2 FNYEAQ. CDR3 DNA: TGTGCCAGCAGCCCTGGACTAGCGGCCCAAGGGGATACGCAGTATTTT. Translated: CASSPGLAAQGDTQYF.

V gene TRBV13 combines with J gene TRBJ2-4; 7 bases fit TRBD1. The germline V gene has CDR1 PRHDT and CDR2 FYEKMQ (reference sequence). The CDR3 loop spans 14 amino acids. J was trimmed by 2 bases and V by 5 bases; bases with no gene match: 3. The CDR3 DNA follows: TGTGCCAGCAGCCGACAGGGCTCCAAAAACATTCAGTACTTC. Residues: CASSRQGSKNIQYF.

For this clone: Germline is not matched at one junction end, which may reflect a read error. The chain is built from TRBV7-2 and TRBJ2-3, with D possibly matching TRBD2 (6 bases). Germline lookup yields CDR1 SGHTA and CDR2 FQGNSA. The CDR3 loop spans 14 amino acids. CDR3 sequence: CASSLDGSRDTQYF. Written as DNA, the CDR3 is TGTGCCAGCAGCTTAGACGGGAGCAGAGATACGCAGTATTTT.

The chain links TRBV27 to TRBJ2-6, with TRBD1 identical over 9 bases. Germline V gives CDR1 MNHEY, CDR2 SMNVEV (reference sequence). V shed 3 bases and J 2 bases; nucleotides not matched to a gene: 8. CDR3 length: 18 residues. This CDR3 reads CASSFLRDRVPGANVLTF. CDR3 bases: TGTGCCAGCAGTTTCCTCCGGGACAGGGTGCCTGGGGCCAACGTCCTGACTTTC.

This chain joins TRBV5-4 and TRBJ1-2; 8 bases match TRBD1. The ends lost 4 bases at V and 4 bases at J; junction bases unmatched: 9. The CDR3 extends over 15 amino acids. Germline assignment: CDR1 SGHNT and CDR2 YYREEE (reference sequence). CDR3 in DNA: TGTGCCAGCAGCGTTGGGACAGGCCTCTTCTATGGCTACACCTTC. It translates to CASSVGTGLFYGYTF.

V and J are TRBV10-2 and TRBJ1-5; possible D gene TRBD1, 6 bases. Germline CDR1 reads WSHSY; CDR2 reads SAAADI. V gave up 6 bases and J gave up 5 bases, with 17 bases separating them. This CDR3 comprises 15 residues. In DNA form, the CDR3 reads TGCGCCAGCAGCGATGGACAGCAGGCCTATCAGCCCCAGCATTTT. Translated: CASSDGQQAYQPQHF.

The J gene is TRBJ2-7, the V gene TRBV20-1; no clear D gene. CDR1 DFQATT and CDR2 SNEGSKA come from the germline V gene (reference sequence). CDR3 length: 11 residues. Trimming cost V 6 bases and J 3 bases, with 9 bases left between them. The CDR3 DNA is TGCAGTGCCGAGTCGGGCTACGAGCAGTACTTC. Translating gives CSAESGYEQYF.

The chain joins TRBV10-3 to TRBJ1-5; D is unresolved. The CDR3 is made up of 14 amino acids. Germline CDR1 ENHRY, CDR2 SYGVKD. Between the trimmed V and J ends, which lost 2 bases and 5 bases, there was a span of 10 bases. CDR3 in DNA: TGTGCCATCAGTGAGGACGGGTATGATCAGCCCCAGCATTTT. It codes for CAISEDGYDQPQHF.

CDR3 coding DNA: TGTGCCAGCAGTTTATCCCCCCGGACAGGCCCCTTCTCCTACGAGCAGTACTTC. Translated, it gives CASSLSPRTGPFSYEQYF. V and J are TRBV27 and TRBJ2-7; TRBD1 matches at 7 bases. CDR1 MNHEY and CDR2 SMNVEV come from the germline V gene (reference sequence). The CDR3 covers 18 residues. The V and J ends lost 0 bases and 0 bases, in that order; junction bases with no gene match: 11.